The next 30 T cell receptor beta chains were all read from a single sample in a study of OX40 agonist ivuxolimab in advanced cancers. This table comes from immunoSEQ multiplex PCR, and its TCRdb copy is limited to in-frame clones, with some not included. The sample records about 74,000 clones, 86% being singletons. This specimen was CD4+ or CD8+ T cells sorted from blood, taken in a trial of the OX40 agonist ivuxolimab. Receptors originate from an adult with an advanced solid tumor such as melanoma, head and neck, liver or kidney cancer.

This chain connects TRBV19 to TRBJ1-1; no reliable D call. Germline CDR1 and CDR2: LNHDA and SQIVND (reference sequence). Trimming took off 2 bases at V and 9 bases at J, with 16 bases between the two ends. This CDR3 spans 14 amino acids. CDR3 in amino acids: CASSIRGRENKAFF. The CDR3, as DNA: TGTGCCAGTAGTATAAGAGGGCGCGAGAATAAAGCTTTCTTT.

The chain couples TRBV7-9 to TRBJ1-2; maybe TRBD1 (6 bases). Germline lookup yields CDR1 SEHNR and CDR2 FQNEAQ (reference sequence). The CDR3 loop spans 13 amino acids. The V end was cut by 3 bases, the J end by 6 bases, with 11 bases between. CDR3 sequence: CASSFQGRDGYTF. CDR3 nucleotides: TGTGCCAGCAGCTTCCAGGGGCGGGATGGCTACACCTTC.

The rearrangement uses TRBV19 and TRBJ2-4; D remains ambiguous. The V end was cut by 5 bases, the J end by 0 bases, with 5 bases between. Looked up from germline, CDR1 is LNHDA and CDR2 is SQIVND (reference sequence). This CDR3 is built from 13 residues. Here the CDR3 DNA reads TGTGCCAGTAGTCTACTAGCCAAAAACATTCAGTACTTC. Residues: CASSLLAKNIQYF.

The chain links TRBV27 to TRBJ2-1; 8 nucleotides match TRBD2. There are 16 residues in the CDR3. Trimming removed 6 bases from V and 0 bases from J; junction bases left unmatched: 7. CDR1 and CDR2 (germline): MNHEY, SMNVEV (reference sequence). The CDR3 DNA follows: TGTGCCAGCAGGATGCGGGGGGCGAGCTCCTACAATGAGCAGTTCTTC. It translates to CASRMRGASSYNEQFF.

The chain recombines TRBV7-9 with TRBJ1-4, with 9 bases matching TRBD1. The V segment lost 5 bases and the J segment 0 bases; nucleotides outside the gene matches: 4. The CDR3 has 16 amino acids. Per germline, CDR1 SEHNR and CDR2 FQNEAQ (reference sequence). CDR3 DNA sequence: TGTGCCAGCAGCGAACAGGGGGCCTCAACTAATGAAAAACTGTTTTTT. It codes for CASSEQGASTNEKLFF. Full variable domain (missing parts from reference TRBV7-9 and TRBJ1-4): DTGVSQNPRHKITKRGQNVTFRCDPISEHNRLYWYRQTLGQGPEFLTYFQNEAQLEKSRLLSDRFSAERPKGSFSTLEIQRTEQGDSAMYLCASSEQGASTNEKLFFGSGTQLSVL.

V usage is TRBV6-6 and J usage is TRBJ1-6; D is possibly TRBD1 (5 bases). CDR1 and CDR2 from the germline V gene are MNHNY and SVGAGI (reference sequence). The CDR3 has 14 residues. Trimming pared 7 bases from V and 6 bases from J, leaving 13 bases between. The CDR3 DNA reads TGTGCCAGCACCCAGGGTGCCGGTAATTCACCCCTCCACTTT. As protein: CASTQGAGNSPLHF.

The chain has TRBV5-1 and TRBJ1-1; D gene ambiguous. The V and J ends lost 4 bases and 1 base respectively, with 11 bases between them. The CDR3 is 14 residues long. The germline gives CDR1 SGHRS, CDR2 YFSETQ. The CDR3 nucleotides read TGCGCCAGCAGCCTGATGGTAGCGAACACTGAAGCTTTCTTT. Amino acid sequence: CASSLMVANTEAFF.

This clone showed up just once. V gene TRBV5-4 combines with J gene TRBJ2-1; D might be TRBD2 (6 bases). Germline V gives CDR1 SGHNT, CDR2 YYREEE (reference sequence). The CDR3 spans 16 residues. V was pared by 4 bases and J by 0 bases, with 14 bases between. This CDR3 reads CASSDPRGSSYNEQFF. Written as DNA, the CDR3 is TGTGCCAGCAGCGACCCCCGGGGGAGCTCCTACAATGAGCAGTTCTTC. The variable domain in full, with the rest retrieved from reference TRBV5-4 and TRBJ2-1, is ETGVTQSPTHLIKTRGQQVTLRCSSQSGHNTVSWYQQALGQGPQFIFQYYREEENGRGNFPPRFSGLQFPNYSSELNVNALELDDSALYLCASSDPRGSSYNEQFFGPGTRLTVL.

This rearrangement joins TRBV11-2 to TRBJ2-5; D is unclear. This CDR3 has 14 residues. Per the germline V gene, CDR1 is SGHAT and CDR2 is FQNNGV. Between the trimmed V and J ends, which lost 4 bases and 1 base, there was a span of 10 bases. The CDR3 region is CASSSGRVQETQYF. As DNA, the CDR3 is TGTGCCAGCAGCTCCGGACGGGTCCAAGAGACCCAGTACTTC.

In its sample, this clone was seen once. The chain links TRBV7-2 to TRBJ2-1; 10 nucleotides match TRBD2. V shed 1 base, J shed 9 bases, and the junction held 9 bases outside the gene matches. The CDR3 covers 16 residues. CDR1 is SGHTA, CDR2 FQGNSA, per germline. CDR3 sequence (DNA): TGTGCCAGCAGCTTAGATGGTAGCGGGGGGTTACGTGAGCAGTTCTTC. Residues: CASSLDGSGGLREQFF.

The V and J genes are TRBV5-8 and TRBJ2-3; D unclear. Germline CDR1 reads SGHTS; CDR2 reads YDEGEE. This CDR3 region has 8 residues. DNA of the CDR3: TGTGGGTGGAATACGCAGTATTTT. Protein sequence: CGWNTQYF.

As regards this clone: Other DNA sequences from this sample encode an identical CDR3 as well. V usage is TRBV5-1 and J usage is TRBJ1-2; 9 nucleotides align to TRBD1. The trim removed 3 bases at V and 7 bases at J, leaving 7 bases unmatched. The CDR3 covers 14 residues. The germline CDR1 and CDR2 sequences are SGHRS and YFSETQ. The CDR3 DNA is TGCGCCAGCAGCTCGTCGACAGGGGGTCGTGGCTACACCTTC. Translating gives CASSSSTGGRGYTF.

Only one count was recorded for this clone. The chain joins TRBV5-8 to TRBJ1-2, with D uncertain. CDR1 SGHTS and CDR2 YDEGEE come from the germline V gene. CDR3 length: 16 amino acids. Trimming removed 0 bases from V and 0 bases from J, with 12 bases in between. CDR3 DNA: TGTGCCAGCAGCTTGGAATGGGCCCTTTCTAACTATGGCTACACCTTC. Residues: CASSLEWALSNYGYTF.

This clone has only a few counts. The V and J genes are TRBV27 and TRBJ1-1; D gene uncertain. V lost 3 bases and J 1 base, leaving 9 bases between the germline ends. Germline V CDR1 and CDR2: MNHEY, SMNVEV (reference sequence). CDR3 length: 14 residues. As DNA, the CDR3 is TGTGCCAGCAGTTTGGGCAGGTCGAACACTGAAGCTTTCTTT. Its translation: CASSLGRSNTEAFF.

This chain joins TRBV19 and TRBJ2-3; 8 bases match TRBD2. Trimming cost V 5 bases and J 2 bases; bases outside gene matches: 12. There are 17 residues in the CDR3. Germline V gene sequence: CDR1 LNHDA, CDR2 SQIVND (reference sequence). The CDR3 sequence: CASSRQTGGPNTDTQYF. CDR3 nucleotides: TGTGCCAGTAGTCGTCAGACGGGGGGGCCGAACACAGATACGCAGTATTTT.

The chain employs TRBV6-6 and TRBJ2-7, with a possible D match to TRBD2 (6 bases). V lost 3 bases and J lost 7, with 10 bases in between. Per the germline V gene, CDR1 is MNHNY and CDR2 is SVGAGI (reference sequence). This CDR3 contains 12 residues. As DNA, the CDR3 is TGTGCCAGCAGTTATGGGAGCGGGGAGCAGTACTTC. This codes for CASSYGSGEQYF.

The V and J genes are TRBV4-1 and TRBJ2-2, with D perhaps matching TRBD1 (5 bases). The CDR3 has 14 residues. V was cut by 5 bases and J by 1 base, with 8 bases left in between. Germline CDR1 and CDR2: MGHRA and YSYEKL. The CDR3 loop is CASSDRGNTGELFF. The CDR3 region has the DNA TGCGCCAGCAGCGATAGGGGGAACACCGGGGAGCTGTTTTTT.

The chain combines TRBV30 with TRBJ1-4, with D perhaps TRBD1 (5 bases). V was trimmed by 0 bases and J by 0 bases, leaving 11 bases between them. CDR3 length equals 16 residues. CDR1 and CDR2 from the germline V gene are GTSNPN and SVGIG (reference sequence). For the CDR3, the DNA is TGTGCCTGGAGTGTGGGGCGGACCTCAACTAATGAAAAACTGTTTTTT. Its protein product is CAWSVGRTSTNEKLFF.

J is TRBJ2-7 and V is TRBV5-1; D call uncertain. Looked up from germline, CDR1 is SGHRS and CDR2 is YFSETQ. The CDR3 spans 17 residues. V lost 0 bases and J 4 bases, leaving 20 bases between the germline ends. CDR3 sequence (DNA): TGCGCCAGCAGCTTGGGGCCGACTCCCCTGGGCCTTTACGAGCAGTACTTC. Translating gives CASSLGPTPLGLYEQYF.

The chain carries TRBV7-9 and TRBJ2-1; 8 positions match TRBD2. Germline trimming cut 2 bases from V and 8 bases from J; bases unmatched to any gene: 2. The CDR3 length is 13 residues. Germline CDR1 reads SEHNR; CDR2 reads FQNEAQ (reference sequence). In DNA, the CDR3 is TGTGCCAGCAGCTTAAGCGGGAGCTATGAGCAGTTCTTC. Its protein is CASSLSGSYEQFF.

DNA for the CDR3: TGTGCCAGCAGCTTAGGGGGGTCCAGCCTTTGGGATCAGCCCCAGCATTTT. This translates into CASSLGGSSLWDQPQHF. V and J are TRBV7-8 and TRBJ1-5, with TRBD1 as a possible D gene (5 bases). Germline-derived CDR1 and CDR2 are SGHVS and FQNEAQ. This CDR3 has 17 residues. The V gene lost 1 base and the J gene lost 5 bases, with 18 bases spanning the gap.

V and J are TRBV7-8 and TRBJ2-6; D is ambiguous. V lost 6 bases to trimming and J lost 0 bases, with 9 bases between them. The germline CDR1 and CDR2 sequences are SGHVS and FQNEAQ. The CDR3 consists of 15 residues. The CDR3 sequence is CASSKVSSGANVLTF. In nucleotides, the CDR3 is TGTGCCAGCAGTAAAGTCTCCTCTGGGGCCAACGTCCTGACTTTC. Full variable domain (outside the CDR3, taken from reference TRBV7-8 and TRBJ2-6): GAGVSQSPRYKVAKRGQDVALRCDPISGHVSLFWYQQALGQGPEFLTYFQNEAQLDKSGLPSDRFFAERPEGSVSTLKIQRTQQEDSAVYLCASSKVSSGANVLTFGAGSRLTVL.

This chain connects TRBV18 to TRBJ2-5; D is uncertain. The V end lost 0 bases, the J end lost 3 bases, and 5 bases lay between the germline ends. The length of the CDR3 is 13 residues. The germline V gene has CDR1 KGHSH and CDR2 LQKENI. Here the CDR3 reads CASSPPSKETQYF. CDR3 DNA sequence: TGTGCCAGCTCACCACCCTCAAAAGAGACCCAGTACTTC.

CDR3 sequence: CASSYGDDSPLHF. The CDR3 DNA reads TGTGCCAGCAGTTACGGGGATGACTCACCCCTCCACTTT. The V call is TRBV6-6, the J call TRBJ1-6, with no clear D. Trimming removed 2 bases at V and 10 bases at J, with 9 bases between. CDR3 size: 13 residues. Germline CDR1 MNHNY, CDR2 SVGAGI (reference sequence).

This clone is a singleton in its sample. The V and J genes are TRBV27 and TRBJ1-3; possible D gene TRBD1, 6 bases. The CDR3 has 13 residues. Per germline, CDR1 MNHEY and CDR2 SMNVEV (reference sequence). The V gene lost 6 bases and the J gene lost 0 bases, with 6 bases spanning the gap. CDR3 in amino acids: CASRGGSGNTIYF. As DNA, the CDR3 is TGTGCCAGCAGAGGGGGCTCTGGAAACACCATATATTTT.

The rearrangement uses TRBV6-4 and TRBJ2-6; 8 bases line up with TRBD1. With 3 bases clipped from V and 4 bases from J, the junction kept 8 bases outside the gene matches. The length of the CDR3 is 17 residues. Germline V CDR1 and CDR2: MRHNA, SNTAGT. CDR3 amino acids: CASSDRQGASGANVLTF. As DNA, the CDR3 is TGTGCCAGCAGTGATCGGCAGGGGGCGTCGGGGGCCAACGTCCTGACTTTC.

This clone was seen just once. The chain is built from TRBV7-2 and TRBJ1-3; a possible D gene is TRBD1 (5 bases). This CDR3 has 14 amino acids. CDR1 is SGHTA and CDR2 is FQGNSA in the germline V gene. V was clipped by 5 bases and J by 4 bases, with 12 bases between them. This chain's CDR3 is CASSLTGTGNTIYF. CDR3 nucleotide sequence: TGTGCCAGCAGCCTCACCGGGACGGGAAACACCATATATTTT.

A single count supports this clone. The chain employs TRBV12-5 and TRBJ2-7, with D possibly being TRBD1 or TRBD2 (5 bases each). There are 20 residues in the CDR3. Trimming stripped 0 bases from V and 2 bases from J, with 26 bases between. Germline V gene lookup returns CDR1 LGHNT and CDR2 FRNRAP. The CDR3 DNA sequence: TGTGCTAGTGGTTTGGTCATCCGGGACCTCCCATTTCCAGGAACCTACGAGCAGTACTTC. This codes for CASGLVIRDLPFPGTYEQYF. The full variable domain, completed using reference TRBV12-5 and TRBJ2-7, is DARVTQTPRHKVTEMGQEVTMRCQPILGHNTVFWYRQTMMQGLELLAYFRNRAPLDDSGMPKDRFSAEMPDATLATLKIQPSEPRDSAVYFCASGLVIRDLPFPGTYEQYFGPGTRLTVT.

The CDR3 bases are TGTGCCAGCAGCTTCGAGCGACCTTATGGCTACACCTTC. Residues: CASSFERPYGYTF. This rearrangement joins TRBV7-9 to TRBJ1-2, with D unclear. Trimming pared 3 bases from V and 5 bases from J, leaving 10 bases between. The CDR3 loop spans 13 amino acids. Germline-derived CDR1 and CDR2 are SEHNR and FQNEAQ (reference sequence).

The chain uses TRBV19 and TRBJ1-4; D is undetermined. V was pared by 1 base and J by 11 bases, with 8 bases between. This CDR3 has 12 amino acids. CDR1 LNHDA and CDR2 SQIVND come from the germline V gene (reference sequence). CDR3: CASSIVAGKLFF. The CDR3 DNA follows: TGTGCCAGTAGTATAGTAGCGGGGAAACTGTTTTTT.